The 2 T cell receptor beta chains below were found in one sample sequenced in a study of blood T cell repertoires in COVID-19. Profiled with immunoSEQ multiplex PCR; TCRdb holds only in-frame clones, not every one. The sample carries tens of thousands of clones, 81% recorded once. The sample consisted of peripheral blood. The receptors were sampled from an elderly man with active or convalescent COVID-19.

The chain is built from TRBV7-9 and TRBJ1-6; 7 bases fit TRBD1. The CDR3 is made up of 15 amino acids. Per the germline V gene, CDR1 is SEHNR and CDR2 is FQNEAQ (reference sequence). With 4 bases clipped from V and 5 bases from J, the junction kept 5 bases outside the gene matches. The CDR3 DNA reads TGTGCCAGCAGCTCTCGACAGGGAGATAATTCACCCCTCCACTTT. Its protein product is CASSSRQGDNSPLHF. The full variable domain, rest sourced from reference TRBV7-9 and TRBJ1-6, is DTGVSQNPRHKITKRGQNVTFRCDPISEHNRLYWYRQTLGQGPEFLTYFQNEAQLEKSRLLSDRFSAERPKGSFSTLEIQRTEQGDSAMYLCASSSRQGDNSPLHFGNGTRLTVT.

This chain connects TRBV5-5 to TRBJ2-2; 8 nucleotides match TRBD1. The V gene end was trimmed by 2 bases and the J gene end by 4 bases; junction bases not matched to a gene: 1. Germline values: CDR1 SGHKS, CDR2 YYEKEE (reference sequence). The CDR3 covers 14 residues. CDR3: CASSFTGGTGELFF. As DNA, the CDR3 is TGTGCCAGCAGCTTTACAGGGGGCACCGGGGAGCTGTTTTTT.